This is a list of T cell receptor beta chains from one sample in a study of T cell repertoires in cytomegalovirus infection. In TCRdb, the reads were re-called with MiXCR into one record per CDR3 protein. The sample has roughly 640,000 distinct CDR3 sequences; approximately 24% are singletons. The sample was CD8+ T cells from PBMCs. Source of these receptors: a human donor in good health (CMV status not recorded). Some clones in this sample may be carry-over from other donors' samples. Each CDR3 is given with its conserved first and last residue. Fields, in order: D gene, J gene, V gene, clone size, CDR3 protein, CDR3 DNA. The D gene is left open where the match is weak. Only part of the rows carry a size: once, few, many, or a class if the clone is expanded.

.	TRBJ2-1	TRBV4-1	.	CASSQDPTNEQFF	TGCGCCAGCAGCCAAGATCCCACCAATGAGCAGTTCTTC
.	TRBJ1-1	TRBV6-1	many	CASSPGRMSEAFF	TGTGCCAGCAGCCCCGGACGGATGAGTGAAGCTTTCTTT
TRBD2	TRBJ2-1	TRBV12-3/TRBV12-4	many	CASSPGLAGYLNEQFF	TGTGCCAGCAGTCCAGGACTAGCGGGGTACCTCAATGAGCAGTTCTTC
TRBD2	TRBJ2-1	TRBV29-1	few	CSVDSRGEGLLGNEQFF	TGCAGCGTTGATAGTCGCGGGGAGGGTCTCCTTGGGAATGAGCAGTTCTTC
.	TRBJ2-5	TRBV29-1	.	CSLTGLLGLGGETQYF	TGCAGCTTGACCGGCCTCCTCGGACTTGGGGGAGAGACCCAGTACTTC
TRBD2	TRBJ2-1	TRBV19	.	CASSIIPGGPNEQFF	TGTGCCAGTAGTATAATACCGGGGGGGCCTAATGAGCAGTTCTTC
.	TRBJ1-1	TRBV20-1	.	CSARDRGVGTEAFF	TGCAGTGCTAGAGATAGGGGGGTGGGCACTGAAGCTTTCTTT
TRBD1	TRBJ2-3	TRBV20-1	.	CSARDGTVTDTQYF	TGCAGTGCTAGAGATGGGACAGTCACAGATACGCAGTATTTT
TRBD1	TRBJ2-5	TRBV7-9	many	CASSSQPGQAGETQYF	TGTGCCAGCAGCTCTCAACCGGGACAGGCGGGAGAGACCCAGTACTTC
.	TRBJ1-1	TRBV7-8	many	CASSSLRDRTEAFF	TGTGCCAGCAGCTCCCTCCGGGACCGCACTGAAGCTTTCTTT
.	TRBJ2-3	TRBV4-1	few	CASSQERGFTDTQYF	TGCGCCAGCAGCCAAGAAAGGGGCTTCACAGATACGCAGTATTTT
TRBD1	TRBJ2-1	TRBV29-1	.	CSVNGQGARSDEQFF	TGCAGCGTTAACGGACAGGGGGCGCGGTCCGATGAGCAGTTCTTC
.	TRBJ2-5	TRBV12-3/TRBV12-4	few	CASSLPNVQETQYF	TGTGCCAGCAGTTTACCAAACGTCCAAGAGACCCAGTACTTC
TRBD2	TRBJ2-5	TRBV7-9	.	CTSSQREREETQYF	TGTACCAGTAGCCAGCGGGAACGGGAAGAGACCCAGTACTTC